This passage covers 5 T cell receptor beta chains from one sample sequenced in a study of shared clonotypes between healthy human individuals. The method was immunoSEQ multiplex PCR; TCRdb's version includes in-frame clones alone and lacks a portion of them. The sample shows 550,000 to 700,000 clones, around three quarters of them seen only once. The sequenced sample consisted of memory CD4+ T cells sorted from blood. Subset indicated: CD45RA-negative fraction. The receptors shown here come from a woman aged 25-40 years in good health.

The CDR3 DNA sequence: TGTGCCAGCAGTTTAGCTGCGGGGACCGGATATACGCAGTATTTT. This codes for CASSLAAGTGYTQYF. The rearrangement uses TRBV2 and TRBJ2-3, with D perhaps matching TRBD2 (6 bases). The CDR3 length is 15 residues. Germline CDR1 is SNHLY and CDR2 is FYNNEI. The V gene lost 5 bases and the J gene lost 7 bases, with 19 bases spanning the gap.

The chain carries TRBV11-3 and TRBJ2-3; 8 nucleotides line up with TRBD2. The germline CDR1 and CDR2 sequences are SGHNT and YENEEA. The V segment lost 1 base and the J segment 6 bases; nucleotides outside the gene matches: 9. The CDR3 totals 16 residues. CDR3 region: CASSLGSGAGVDTQYF. Written as DNA, the CDR3 is TGTGCCAGCAGCTTAGGCAGCGGAGCGGGAGTGGATACGCAGTATTTT.

The genes are TRBV2 and TRBJ2-7; no clear D gene. CDR3 size: 10 residues. The V end lost 5 bases, the J end lost 4 bases, and 3 bases lay between the germline ends. Germline assignment: CDR1 SNHLY and CDR2 FYNNEI. DNA for the CDR3: TGTGCCAGCAGTCGATACGAGCAGTACTTC. The encoded protein is CASSRYEQYF.

The chain uses TRBV2 and TRBJ2-1; 7 bases line up with TRBD1. The CDR3 extends over 14 amino acids. In germline, CDR1 is SNHLY, CDR2 FYNNEI. V lost 6 bases and J lost 6; bases outside the gene matches: 8. The CDR3, as DNA: TGTGCCAGCAGAGCCGGGACAGCCCCCAATGAGCAGTTCTTC. This encodes CASRAGTAPNEQFF.

The genes are TRBV19 and TRBJ1-2; tentatively, D is TRBD1 (6 bases). Deletions cut 4 bases from V and 2 bases from J, with 11 bases between. The CDR3 has 14 residues. Germline CDR1 reads LNHDA; CDR2 reads SQIVND (reference sequence). The CDR3 reads CASSSPGTNYGYTF. CDR3 sequence (DNA): TGTGCCAGTAGTAGCCCCGGGACAAACTATGGCTACACCTTC. Looking up the rest from reference TRBV19 and TRBJ1-2 gives the full variable domain: DGGITQSPKYLFRKEGQNVTLSCEQNLNHDAMYWYRQDPGQGLRLIYYSQIVNDFQKGDIAEGYSVSREKKESFPLTVTSAQKNPTAFYLCASSSPGTNYGYTFGSGTRLTVV.